The 32 T cell receptor beta chains listed next were all sequenced from one sample in a study of Tregs in tolerant kidney transplant recipients. Some clones are missing from TCRdb's copy, which holds only in-frame ones; the method was immunoSEQ multiplex PCR. The sample lists approximately 75,000 clones, less than 95% occurring once. Source: Tregs from blood, taken before the transplant. These receptors came from a human donor who received a combined kidney and bone marrow transplant.

The V call is TRBV9, the J call TRBJ2-5; tentative D call: TRBD1 (6 bases). Germline V gene data show CDR1 as SGDLS and CDR2 as YYNGEE. V lost 4 bases and J lost 1, with 14 bases in between. The CDR3 has 15 amino acids. CDR3 bases: TGTGCCAGCAGCCAAAGGGCAGGGGTCCAAGAGACCCAGTACTTC. It codes for CASSQRAGVQETQYF.

The gene calls are TRBV5-1 and TRBJ1-2, with a tentative D call TRBD1 (5 bases). CDR1 and CDR2 (germline): SGHRS, YFSETQ. The V and J ends lost 3 bases and 8 bases respectively, with 17 bases between them. The CDR3 runs to 14 residues. CDR3 sequence: CASSWSGGVGGYTF. In nucleotides, the CDR3 is TGCGCCAGCAGCTGGAGCGGGGGGGTAGGCGGCTACACCTTC.

This clone was detected once. The chain carries TRBV5-5 and TRBJ2-7; maybe TRBD2 (6 bases). The CDR3 extends over 17 amino acids. V dropped 3 bases and J dropped 0 bases, with 19 bases sitting between them. Per the germline V gene, CDR1 is SGHKS and CDR2 is YYEKEE (reference sequence). The CDR3, as DNA: TGTGCCAGCAGCTCGATGGCAGTAGCGGTCAGCTCCTACGAGCAGTACTTC. Its protein product is CASSSMAVAVSSYEQYF.

On this clone itself: Other DNA sequences within the sample encode an identical CDR3. The rearrangement uses TRBV29-1 and TRBJ1-5; possible D gene TRBD1, 5 bases. The V gene lost 6 bases and the J gene lost 2 bases, with 11 bases spanning the gap. The germline CDR1 and CDR2 sequences are SQVTM and ANQGSEA. CDR3 size: 13 residues. DNA for the CDR3: TGCAGCGTGGGAGGAGGGGGCAATCAGCCCCAGCATTTT. Translation gives CSVGGGGNQPQHF.

This clone was recorded only once. The V gene is TRBV5-1, the J gene TRBJ2-3; 7 bases align to TRBD1. The CDR3 totals 15 residues. CDR1 SGHRS and CDR2 YFSETQ come from the germline V gene. Germline trimming cut 4 bases from V and 4 bases from J; bases unmatched to any gene: 9. CDR3 protein: CASSPGQLSADTQYF. The CDR3, as DNA: TGCGCCAGCAGCCCGGGACAGTTGAGCGCAGATACGCAGTATTTT.

The V gene is TRBV28, the J gene TRBJ2-1, with D possibly being TRBD2 (6 bases). The CDR3 totals 15 residues. CDR1 MDHEN and CDR2 SYDVKM come from the germline V gene. V lost 5 bases and J lost 4, with 15 bases in between. The CDR3 spells CASSPGMGLYNEQFF. Written as DNA, the CDR3 is TGTGCCAGCAGTCCTGGGATGGGACTGTACAATGAGCAGTTCTTC.

In its sample, this clone was seen once. V usage is TRBV27 and J usage is TRBJ2-7; 8 nucleotides line up with TRBD2. With 4 bases clipped from V and 12 bases from J, the junction kept 11 bases outside the gene matches. CDR1 and CDR2 from the germline V gene are MNHEY and SMNVEV (reference sequence). The CDR3 extends over 13 amino acids. Here the CDR3 DNA reads TGTGCCAGCAGTTCCGGGACTAGTTCTAGGAGGTACTTC. It specifies CASSSGTSSRRYF.

V gene TRBV19 combines with J gene TRBJ2-5; no reliable D call. With the DNA end fitting TRBJ2-7 better, the J assignment may be wrong. This CDR3 is 16 amino acids long. Per the germline V gene, CDR1 is LNHDA and CDR2 is SQIVND (reference sequence). The CDR3 loop is CASSIIVGGNSYEQYF. CDR3 DNA: TGTGCCAGTAGTATAATCGTCGGCGGAAACTCCTACGAGCAGTACTTC.

The chain has TRBV10-3 and TRBJ2-1; D unresolved. The germline V gene encodes CDR1 ENHRY and CDR2 SYGVKD. This CDR3 contains 15 residues. Deletions cut 3 bases from V and 0 bases from J, with 9 bases between. CDR3 sequence (DNA): TGTGCCATCAGTGATGGGTTTTCCTCCTACAATGAGCAGTTCTTC. Protein: CAISDGFSSYNEQFF.

The rearrangement uses TRBV14 and TRBJ2-7; 7 nucleotides line up with TRBD2. CDR3 length equals 15 residues. Germline CDR1 is SGHDN and CDR2 is FVKESK. The V and J ends lost 4 bases and 7 bases, in that order; junction bases with no gene match: 13. The CDR3 region is CASSRRGVVSGEQYF. As DNA, the CDR3 is TGTGCCAGCAGCCGCCGGGGGGTAGTATCAGGGGAGCAGTACTTC.

This chain's CDR3 is CASLRTSGGTEAFF. DNA of the CDR3: TGTGCCAGCCTCAGGACTAGCGGAGGCACTGAAGCTTTCTTT. The rearrangement uses TRBV27 and TRBJ1-1; the D is unclear. Germline-derived CDR1 and CDR2 are MNHEY and SMNVEV (reference sequence). Trimming removed 8 bases at V and 4 bases at J, with 17 bases between. The CDR3 covers 14 residues.

The chain combines TRBV6-1 with TRBJ2-2; possibly TRBD1 for D (5 bases). This CDR3 contains 13 residues. The V gene's germline CDR1 is MNHNS and CDR2 SASEGT. Trimming removed 5 bases from V and 7 bases from J, with 11 bases in between. In DNA form, the CDR3 reads TGTGCCAGCAGTACCCAGGGCGGCGGGGAGCTGTTTTTT. This gives the protein CASSTQGGGELFF.

The J gene is TRBJ2-3, the V gene TRBV5-1, with D unresolved. Between the trimmed V and J ends, which lost 7 bases and 0 bases, there was a span of 3 bases. The germline V gene encodes CDR1 SGHRS and CDR2 YFSETQ. This CDR3 contains 11 residues. CDR3 sequence (DNA): TGCGCCAGCTCGAGCACAGATACGCAGTATTTT. This sequence encodes CASSSTDTQYF.

This chain uses TRBV11-3 with TRBJ2-7; 7 nucleotides match TRBD1. The V gene's germline CDR1 is SGHNT and CDR2 YENEEA. The length of the CDR3 is 13 residues. The V segment lost 6 bases and the J segment 6 bases; nucleotides outside the gene matches: 8. The DNA of the CDR3 is TGTGCCAGCAGTCCGACAGGGACGGGCGAGCAGTACTTC. Protein sequence: CASSPTGTGEQYF.

V is TRBV19 and J is TRBJ2-4; D is perhaps TRBD2 (6 bases). V lost 3 bases and J lost 2, with 11 bases in between. CDR3 length equals 15 residues. Germline V gene data show CDR1 as LNHDA and CDR2 as SQIVND (reference sequence). This CDR3 is CASSIEGRPKNIQYF. The CDR3 region has the DNA TGTGCCAGTAGTATTGAAGGGAGGCCCAAAAACATTCAGTACTTC.

The rearrangement uses TRBV28 and TRBJ2-3, with 7 bases that match TRBD2. The CDR3 extends over 15 amino acids. The germline CDR1 and CDR2 sequences are MDHEN and SYDVKM. After removal of 4 bases from V and 4 bases from J, the junction contained 8 bases not matched to a gene. The CDR3 nucleotides are TGTGCCAGCAGTTGGGAGGGACGGCCCCCAGATACGCAGTATTTT. Protein product: CASSWEGRPPDTQYF.

V gene TRBV9 combines with J gene TRBJ1-3; D ambiguous. The CDR3 has 16 residues. V lost 4 bases and J lost 0, with 14 bases in between. Germline CDR1 and CDR2: SGDLS and YYNGEE. As DNA, the CDR3 is TGTGCCAGCAGCCCCTTCGACCCTTACTCTGGAAACACCATATATTTT. Protein product: CASSPFDPYSGNTIYF. Full variable domain (missing parts from reference TRBV9 and TRBJ1-3): DSGVTQTPKHLITATGQRVTLRCSPRSGDLSVYWYQQSLDQGLQFLIQYYNGEERAKGNILERFSAQQFPDLHSELNLSSLELGDSALYFCASSPFDPYSGNTIYFGEGSWLTVV.

The chain recombines TRBV28 with TRBJ2-3; D not resolved. Germline V gene lookup returns CDR1 MDHEN and CDR2 SYDVKM. CDR3 length: 17 residues. The V gene lost 5 bases and the J gene lost 2 bases, with 20 bases spanning the gap. The CDR3 is CASSTPYGSTDTDTQYF. The CDR3 DNA is TGTGCCAGCAGTACCCCCTATGGTAGTACTGACACAGATACGCAGTATTTT.

The chain joins TRBV6-1 to TRBJ2-3; no definite D call. V dropped 9 bases and J dropped 1 base, with 11 bases sitting between them. This CDR3 is 13 amino acids long. In germline, CDR1 is MNHNS, CDR2 SASEGT. Here the CDR3 DNA reads TGTGCCAGTCGTCACCCGGGCACAGATACGCAGTATTTT. Translating gives CASRHPGTDTQYF.

The chain links TRBV4-1 to TRBJ2-5; 13 nucleotides line up with TRBD2. Germline values: CDR1 MGHRA, CDR2 YSYEKL. J lost 4 bases, V lost 1 base, and 9 bases had no gene match. The CDR3 sequence is 18 residues long. The CDR3 loop is CASSQALLAGGPGETQYF. CDR3 sequence (DNA): TGCGCCAGCAGCCAAGCCCTACTAGCGGGAGGGCCGGGAGAGACCCAGTACTTC.

The chain links TRBV5-4 to TRBJ2-1; no firm D call. The CDR3 is 18 amino acids. The V and J ends lost 3 bases and 0 bases respectively, with 19 bases between them. Germline values: CDR1 SGHNT, CDR2 YYREEE (reference sequence). The CDR3, as DNA: TGTGCCAGCAGCTCCGCCCCCGGGTTAGGTGGCTCCTACAATGAGCAGTTCTTC. Amino acid sequence: CASSSAPGLGGSYNEQFF.

The chain combines TRBV28 with TRBJ2-7; D possibly corresponds to TRBD2 (6 bases). The CDR3 is 14 residues long. Germline V CDR1 and CDR2: MDHEN, SYDVKM. V lost 3 bases and J lost 1, with 10 bases in between. The CDR3 here is CASSLDGGSYEQYF. The CDR3 region has the DNA TGTGCCAGCAGTTTGGATGGAGGGTCCTACGAGCAGTACTTC.

This chain links TRBV7-2 with TRBJ2-1; D not certain. Germline CDR1 is SGHTA and CDR2 is FQGNSA. V lost 5 bases, J lost 2 bases, and 7 bases lay in between. The CDR3 is made up of 13 amino acids. The CDR3 DNA is TGTGCCAGCAGCCCCATAGCCTACAATGAGCAGTTCTTC. Translating gives CASSPIAYNEQFF.

CDR3 in amino acids: CASSYGTSGGQETQYF. The CDR3 nucleotides read TGTGCCAGCAGTTACGGAACTAGCGGGGGCCAAGAGACCCAGTACTTC. V usage is TRBV6-5 and J usage is TRBJ2-5; 11 nucleotides line up with TRBD2. The germline CDR1 and CDR2 sequences are MNHEY and SVGAGI. Trimming cost V 2 bases and J 1 base; bases outside gene matches: 3. The CDR3 sequence is 16 residues long.

V usage is TRBV20-1 and J usage is TRBJ2-7; D gene ambiguous. In germline, CDR1 is DFQATT, CDR2 SNEGSKA (reference sequence). This CDR3 has 11 amino acids. Trimming took 8 bases from V and 4 from J, leaving 12 bases between them. CDR3 DNA sequence: TGCAGTTGGGTCTTCGAATACGAGCAGTACTTC. It specifies CSWVFEYEQYF.

V is TRBV11-2 and J is TRBJ2-1, with 11 bases aligning to TRBD2. The V segment lost 1 base and the J segment 12 bases; nucleotides outside the gene matches: 5. This CDR3 contains 14 residues. Germline CDR1 reads SGHAT; CDR2 reads FQNNGV. The DNA of the CDR3 is TGTGCCAGCAGCTTAGGCACTAGCGGGGGATCGCAGTTCTTC. It encodes CASSLGTSGGSQFF.

CDR3 in DNA: TGTGCCAGCAGCTTAGGGGTGACAGGGGAGAATCAGCCCCAGCATTTT. This gives the protein CASSLGVTGENQPQHF. The genes are TRBV7-9 and TRBJ1-5; 8 bases are shared with TRBD1. CDR1 is SEHNR, CDR2 FQNEAQ, per germline (reference sequence). The V gene end was trimmed by 1 base and the J gene end by 4 bases; junction bases not matched to a gene: 6. This CDR3 has 16 amino acids. Combining the CDR3 with reference TRBV7-9 and TRBJ1-5 gives the whole variable domain DTGVSQNPRHKITKRGQNVTFRCDPISEHNRLYWYRQTLGQGPEFLTYFQNEAQLEKSRLLSDRFSAERPKGSFSTLEIQRTEQGDSAMYLCASSLGVTGENQPQHFGDGTRLSIL.

This clone showed up just a few times. The rearrangement joins TRBV28 to TRBJ1-4, with 7 bases aligning to TRBD1. V lost 6 bases and J lost 2; bases outside the gene matches: 3. The CDR3 loop spans 14 amino acids. The germline V gene has CDR1 MDHEN and CDR2 SYDVKM. DNA of the CDR3: TGTGCCAGCAGCACACAGGGGACTAATGAAAAACTGTTTTTT. Protein sequence: CASSTQGTNEKLFF.

As concerns this clone: One junction end disagrees with the germline gene, perhaps due to a read error. The V call is TRBV11-2, the J call TRBJ2-1; 10 nucleotides align to TRBD1. This CDR3 is built from 12 residues. Germline loops: CDR1 SGHAT, CDR2 FQNNGV. The chain's CDR3 is CASSPRQGATVF. As DNA, the CDR3 is TGTGCCAGCAGCCCTCGACAGGGGGCGACGGTCTTC.

The genes are TRBV2 and TRBJ2-1; the match to TRBD2 covers 10 bases. This CDR3 contains 14 residues. Germline loops: CDR1 SNHLY, CDR2 FYNNEI. Trimming cost V 10 bases and J 10 bases; bases outside gene matches: 13. In DNA, the CDR3 is TGTGCCATCCCGGGACTAGCGACGGGCGGGGAGCAGTTCTTC. Its protein is CAIPGLATGGEQFF.

V and J are TRBV29-1 and TRBJ2-1; TRBD2 agrees at 10 bases. Germline CDR1 reads SQVTM; CDR2 reads ANQGSEA. The CDR3 extends over 16 amino acids. V was clipped by 2 bases and J by 8 bases; unmatched bases: 12. CDR3 protein: CSVEKGSSGRLDEQFF. In DNA form, the CDR3 reads TGCAGCGTTGAAAAGGGGTCTAGCGGGAGACTTGATGAGCAGTTCTTC.

This clone was seen a handful of times. V gene TRBV18 combines with J gene TRBJ2-5, with D unresolved. The CDR3 contains 14 residues. V gave up 4 bases and J gave up 1 base, with 10 bases separating them. In germline, CDR1 is KGHSH, CDR2 LQKENI. The CDR3 nucleotides are TGTGCCAGCTCACGCGCGGCCGGCCAAGAGACCCAGTACTTC. This encodes CASSRAAGQETQYF.